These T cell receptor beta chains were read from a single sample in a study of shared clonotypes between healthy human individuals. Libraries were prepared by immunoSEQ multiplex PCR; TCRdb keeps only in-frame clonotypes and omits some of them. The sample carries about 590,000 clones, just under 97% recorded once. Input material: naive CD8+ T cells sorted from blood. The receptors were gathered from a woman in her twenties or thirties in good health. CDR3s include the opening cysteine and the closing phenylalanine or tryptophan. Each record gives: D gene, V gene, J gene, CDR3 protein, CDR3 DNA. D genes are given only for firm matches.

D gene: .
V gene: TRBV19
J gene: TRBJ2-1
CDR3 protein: CASSIDHEGGVPYNEQFF
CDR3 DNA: TGTGCCAGTAGTATAGACCACGAGGGCGGTGTCCCCTACAATGAGCAGTTCTTC

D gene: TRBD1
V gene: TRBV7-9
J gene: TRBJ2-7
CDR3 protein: CASSLAGGYHEQYF
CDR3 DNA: TGTGCCAGCAGCTTAGCAGGGGGCTATCACGAGCAGTACTTC

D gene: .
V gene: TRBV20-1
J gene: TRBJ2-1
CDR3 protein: CSASPANEQFF
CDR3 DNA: TGCAGTGCGTCTCCGGCCAATGAGCAGTTCTTC

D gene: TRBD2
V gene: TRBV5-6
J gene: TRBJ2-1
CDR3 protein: CASSLDLAGPLEQFF
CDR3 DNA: TGTGCCAGCAGCTTGGATCTAGCGGGTCCACTGGAGCAGTTCTTC

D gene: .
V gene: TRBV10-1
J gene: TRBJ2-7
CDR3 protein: CASSDVQGSYEQYF
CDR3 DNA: TGCGCCAGCAGCGATGTCCAGGGTTCCTACGAGCAGTACTTC

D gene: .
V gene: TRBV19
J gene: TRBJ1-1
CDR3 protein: CASSIYGRMNTEAFF
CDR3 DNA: TGTGCCAGTAGTATCTACGGCCGGATGAACACTGAAGCTTTCTTT

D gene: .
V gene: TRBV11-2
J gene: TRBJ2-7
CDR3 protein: CASSLSEDTLYEQYF
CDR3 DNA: TGTGCCAGCAGCTTATCCGAGGACACCCTCTACGAGCAGTACTTC

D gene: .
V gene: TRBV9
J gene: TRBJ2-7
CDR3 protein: CASSTAGSDYEQYF
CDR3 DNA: TGTGCCAGCAGCACAGCTGGCAGTGACTACGAGCAGTACTTC

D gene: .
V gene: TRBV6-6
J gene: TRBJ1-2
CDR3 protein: CASSRDLVGYTF
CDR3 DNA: TGTGCCAGCAGTAGAGATTTGGTGGGCTACACCTTC

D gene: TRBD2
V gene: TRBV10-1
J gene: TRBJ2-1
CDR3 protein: CASSDRAGGYNEQFF
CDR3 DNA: TGCGCCAGCAGTGATCGGGCGGGAGGATACAATGAGCAGTTCTTC

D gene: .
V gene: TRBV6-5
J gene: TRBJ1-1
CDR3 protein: CASSYRQAMNTEAFF
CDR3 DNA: TGTGCCAGCAGTTATCGTCAGGCAATGAACACTGAAGCTTTCTTT